This TCR beta chain stems from a study of blood T cells in healthy people across ages. This clonotype was seen a few times. The use of a sample-barcoded 5' primer and a J-beta primer mix characterized a second PCR of roughly 6 to 11 cycles. TCRdb re-analysed the 5' RACE reads in MiXCR, keeping a single row per CDR3 protein. The profile shows under 2 million distinct CDR3 sequences, about 35% of them singletons. V was shortened by 0 bases and J by 5 bases, with 23 bases between the two germline ends. This CDR3 spans 18 amino acids. The germline CDR1 and CDR2 sequences are LGHDT and YNNKEL (reference sequence). Extraction yielded at least 5 micrograms of total RNA per sample.

J is TRBJ2-7 and V is TRBV3-1, with D possibly TRBD2 on 5 matching bases. The TCR comes from a woman in her 30s in good health. The source material was blood. CDR3 DNA: TGTGCCAGCAGCCAAGACCTAACCTCTGGGGAACTAGTCGACGAGCAGTACTTC. It translates to CASSQDLTSGELVDEQYF.